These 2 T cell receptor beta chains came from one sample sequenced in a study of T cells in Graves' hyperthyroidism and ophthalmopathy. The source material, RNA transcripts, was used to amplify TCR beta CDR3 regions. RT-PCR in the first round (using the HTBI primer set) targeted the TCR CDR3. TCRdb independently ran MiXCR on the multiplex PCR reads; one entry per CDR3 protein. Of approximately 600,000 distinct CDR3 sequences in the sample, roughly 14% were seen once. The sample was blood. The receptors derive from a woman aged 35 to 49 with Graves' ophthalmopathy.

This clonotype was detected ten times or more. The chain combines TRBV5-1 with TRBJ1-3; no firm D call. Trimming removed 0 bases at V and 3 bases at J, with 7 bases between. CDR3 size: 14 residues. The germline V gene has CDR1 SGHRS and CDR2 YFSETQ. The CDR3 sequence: CASSLAAVGNTIYF. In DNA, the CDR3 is TGCGCCAGCAGCTTGGCGGCAGTTGGAAACACCATATATTTT.

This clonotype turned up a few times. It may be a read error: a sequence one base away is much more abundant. The CDR3 nucleotides read TGTGCCAGCAGCTTCTGGGTGAACACTGAAGTTTTCTTT. It yields the protein CASSFWVNTEVFF. J is TRBJ1-1 and V is TRBV5-6; D remains unclear. CDR3 length equals 13 residues. Germline V gene lookup returns CDR1 SGHDT and CDR2 YYEEEE.